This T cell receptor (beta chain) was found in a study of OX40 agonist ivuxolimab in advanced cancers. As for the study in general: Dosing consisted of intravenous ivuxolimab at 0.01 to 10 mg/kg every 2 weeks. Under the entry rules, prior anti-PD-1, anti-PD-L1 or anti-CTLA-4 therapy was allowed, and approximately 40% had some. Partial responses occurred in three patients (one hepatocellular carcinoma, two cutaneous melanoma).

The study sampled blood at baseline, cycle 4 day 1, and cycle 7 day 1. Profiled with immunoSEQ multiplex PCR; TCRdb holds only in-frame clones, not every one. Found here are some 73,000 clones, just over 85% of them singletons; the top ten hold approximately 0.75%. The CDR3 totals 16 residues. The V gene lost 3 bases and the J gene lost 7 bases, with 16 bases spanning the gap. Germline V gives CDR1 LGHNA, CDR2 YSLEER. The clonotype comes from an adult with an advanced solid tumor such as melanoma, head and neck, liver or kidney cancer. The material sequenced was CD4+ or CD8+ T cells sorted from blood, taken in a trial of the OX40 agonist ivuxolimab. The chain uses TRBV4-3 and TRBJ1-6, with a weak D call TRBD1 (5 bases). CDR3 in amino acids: CASSQAGNRLNSPLHF. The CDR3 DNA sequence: TGCGCCAGCAGCCAGGCAGGGAATAGGTTGAATTCACCCCTCCACTTT.